These 31 T cell receptor beta chains were sequenced from one sample in a study of OX40 agonist ivuxolimab in advanced cancers. To prepare the library, the immunoSEQ multiplex PCR assay was applied. Not all clones reach the TCRdb copy of this immuneACCESS table, which keeps in-frame sequences only. Checked studies attribute under half of the gap to unresolved V genes and leave the rest unexplained. Across this sample there are around 30,000 clones, with 75% to 95% seen only once. The ten largest clones take up more than 20% of the sample. The material was CD4+ or CD8+ T cells sorted from blood, obtained in a trial of the OX40 agonist ivuxolimab. The receptors stem from an adult with an advanced solid tumor such as melanoma, head and neck, liver or kidney cancer.

This chain uses TRBV9 with TRBJ2-7; tentative D call: TRBD2 (6 bases). CDR3 size: 14 residues. Trimming shortened V by 4 bases and J by 4 bases, and 15 bases separated the two germline ends. Germline loops: CDR1 SGDLS, CDR2 YYNGEE. The CDR3 protein is CASSRLQEGYEQYF. In DNA, the CDR3 is TGTGCCAGCAGCCGCCTGCAGGAGGGGTACGAGCAGTACTTC.

The J gene is TRBJ2-5, the V gene TRBV27; D gene ambiguous. There are 13 residues in the CDR3. The ends were cut back, 9 bases at V and 0 bases at J, with 11 bases in the middle. In germline, CDR1 is MNHEY, CDR2 SMNVEV (reference sequence). The CDR3 loop reads CASKATYQETQYF. For the CDR3, the DNA is TGTGCCAGTAAGGCGACGTACCAAGAGACCCAGTACTTC.

The chain combines TRBV7-9 with TRBJ1-1, with 9 bases matching TRBD1. The V gene's germline CDR1 is SEHNR and CDR2 FQNEAQ (reference sequence). CDR3 length: 19 residues. V lost 6 bases and J lost 6; bases outside the gene matches: 23. The CDR3 loop is CASSRSPGQGRRGRAEAFF. The CDR3 DNA reads TGTGCCAGCAGTCGATCCCCGGGACAGGGTAGGCGGGGGCGCGCTGAAGCTTTCTTT.

This sequence joins TRBV7-9 and TRBJ2-7, with 10 bases matching TRBD1. Trimming at V came to 3 bases and at J to 2 bases, leaving 10 bases not matched to a gene. The CDR3 runs to 17 residues. Germline CDR1 reads SEHNR; CDR2 reads FQNEAQ (reference sequence). The CDR3 here is CASSFSPGQGTTYEQYF. The CDR3 nucleotides read TGTGCCAGCAGCTTCTCCCCGGGACAGGGGACGACCTACGAGCAGTACTTC. The full variable domain, completed using reference TRBV7-9 and TRBJ2-7, is DTGVSQNPRHKITKRGQNVTFRCDPISEHNRLYWYRQTLGQGPEFLTYFQNEAQLEKSRLLSDRFSAERPKGSFSTLEIQRTEQGDSAMYLCASSFSPGQGTTYEQYFGPGTRLTVT.

The CDR3 region is CAWDGLTGQGNYEQYF. CDR3 sequence (DNA): TGTGCCTGGGATGGCCTCACGGGACAGGGGAACTACGAGCAGTACTTC. The chain is built from TRBV30 and TRBJ2-7; 10 bases agree with TRBD1. V dropped 5 bases and J dropped 3; count of bases not matched to a gene: 13. This CDR3 is 16 amino acids long. Germline loops: CDR1 GTSNPN, CDR2 SVGIG (reference sequence).

This clone was seen only a few times. The chain joins TRBV5-1 to TRBJ1-1, with no clear D. CDR1 SGHRS and CDR2 YFSETQ come from the germline V gene. The CDR3 length is 13 residues. Trimming removed 4 bases at V and 2 bases at J, with 9 bases between. The CDR3 nucleotides are TGCGCCAGCAGCCTGGGAGTTAACACTGAAGCTTTCTTT. Encoded protein: CASSLGVNTEAFF.

V and J are TRBV5-6 and TRBJ2-7; 11 bases agree with TRBD1. This CDR3 has 14 amino acids. Trimming cost V 3 bases and J 6 bases; bases outside gene matches: 5. Per the germline V gene, CDR1 is SGHDT and CDR2 is YYEEEE. In DNA form, the CDR3 reads TGTGCCAGCAGCTCCTGGACAGGGGGCCCCGAGCAGTACTTC. Translation gives CASSSWTGGPEQYF.

The CDR3 DNA reads TGTGCCAGCTCACCACCGGTCAGTCCGCGCGGCTACACCTTC. Amino acids: CASSPPVSPRGYTF. The chain carries TRBV18 and TRBJ1-2; D call uncertain. This CDR3 spans 14 amino acids. Trimming shortened V by 0 bases and J by 8 bases, and 13 bases separated the two germline ends. Germline V gene data show CDR1 as KGHSH and CDR2 as LQKENI.

Comments on this clone: One end of the junction fails to match germline, which may point to a read error. The chain links TRBV7-9 to TRBJ1-3; 8 bases map to TRBD1. The CDR3 has 18 residues. From germline, CDR1 is SEHNR and CDR2 FQNEAQ (reference sequence). As DNA, the CDR3 is TGTGCCAGCAGCCTAGCGACAGTTTCAGGGGGCACTGGAAACACCATATATTTT. Residues: CASSLATVSGGTGNTIYF.

This clone came up once. The chain recombines TRBV6-6 with TRBJ1-5; D unresolved. This CDR3 is 13 amino acids long. The germline V gene has CDR1 MNHNY and CDR2 SVGAGI (reference sequence). Trimming pared 3 bases from V and 5 bases from J, leaving 8 bases between. In nucleotides, the CDR3 is TGTGCCAGCAGTTATGACACCTATCAGCCCCAGCATTTT. This sequence encodes CASSYDTYQPQHF.

V and J are TRBV7-9 and TRBJ2-7, with D unresolved. The V end was cut by 11 bases, the J end by 2 bases, with 10 bases between. The CDR3 extends over 11 amino acids. Germline CDR1 SEHNR, CDR2 FQNEAQ (reference sequence). The CDR3 DNA follows: TGTGCCGGTGACGGACCCTACGAGCAGTACTTC. Translated, it gives CAGDGPYEQYF.

The chain employs TRBV14 and TRBJ2-7; D is uncertain. Between the trimmed V and J ends, which lost 1 base and 8 bases, there was a span of 15 bases. The CDR3 consists of 14 residues. CDR1 and CDR2 from the germline V gene are SGHDN and FVKESK. In DNA, the CDR3 is TGTGCCAGCAGCCAAGCCAGCTCTTGGATCAAGCAGTACTTC. Translating gives CASSQASSWIKQYF.

The chain joins TRBV19 to TRBJ2-7; 11 bases agree with TRBD1. The CDR3 has 15 amino acids. The J segment lost 4 bases and the V segment lost 3 bases, leaving 5 bases of the junction unmatched. Germline-derived CDR1 and CDR2 are LNHDA and SQIVND (reference sequence). The chain's CDR3 is CASSIGDRGLYEQYF. CDR3 in DNA: TGTGCCAGTAGTATTGGGGACAGGGGGTTGTACGAGCAGTACTTC.

This chain uses TRBV27 with TRBJ2-1; 10 bases agree with TRBD2. Germline lookup yields CDR1 MNHEY and CDR2 SMNVEV (reference sequence). Trimming at V came to 5 bases and at J to 6 bases, leaving 4 bases not matched to a gene. This CDR3 comprises 14 residues. CDR3 protein: CASSIAGGVNEQFF. The CDR3 DNA reads TGTGCCAGCAGTATAGCGGGAGGCGTCAATGAGCAGTTCTTC.

J is TRBJ1-2 and V is TRBV19; TRBD1 aligns across 7 bases. Germline V gives CDR1 LNHDA, CDR2 SQIVND (reference sequence). V shed 5 bases and J 4 bases; nucleotides not matched to a gene: 10. The CDR3 is 15 residues long. The chain's CDR3 is CASSLPGQPIYGYTF. The DNA for the CDR3 is TGTGCCAGTAGTCTTCCGGGACAGCCGATCTATGGCTACACCTTC.

This clone was seen just once. CDR3 DNA: TGTGCCAGCTCACCACGACGAGACAAAGCAACTAATGAAAAACTGTTTTTT. Amino acids: CASSPRRDKATNEKLFF. This chain connects TRBV18 to TRBJ1-4; unclear D gene. Germline V gene data show CDR1 as KGHSH and CDR2 as LQKENI. This CDR3 spans 17 amino acids. V was shortened by 1 base and J by 0 bases, with 12 bases between the two germline ends.

Worth noting for this clone: Distinct nucleotide sequences in the sample also encode this CDR3. The rearrangement joins TRBV4-1 to TRBJ2-1; a weak D match, TRBD2 (6 bases). V was pared by 4 bases and J by 5 bases, with 9 bases between. Germline V lookup: CDR1 MGHRA, CDR2 YSYEKL. The CDR3 length is 13 residues. CDR3 in DNA: TGCGCCAGCAGCCCGGACTATCACAATGAGCAGTTCTTC. As protein: CASSPDYHNEQFF.

The V call is TRBV12-5, the J call TRBJ2-7; no clear D. V shed 4 bases and J shed 3 bases, with 7 bases lying between them. The CDR3 contains 12 residues. The germline V gene encodes CDR1 LGHNT and CDR2 FRNRAP. The CDR3 spells CASGWGLYEQYF. The CDR3 region has the DNA TGTGCTAGTGGTTGGGGTCTCTACGAGCAGTACTTC.

V and J are TRBV7-8 and TRBJ1-5; D might be TRBD1 (6 bases). Germline V gene sequence: CDR1 SGHVS, CDR2 FQNEAQ. Trimming pared 6 bases from V and 5 bases from J, leaving 17 bases between. The CDR3 contains 15 residues. CDR3: CASSTANRADQPQHF. The CDR3 DNA reads as TGTGCCAGCAGTACTGCGAACAGGGCGGATCAGCCCCAGCATTTT.

The chain has TRBV4-1 and TRBJ2-7; D is unresolved. Germline values: CDR1 MGHRA, CDR2 YSYEKL. CDR3 length: 16 amino acids. Trimming took 5 bases from V and 2 from J, leaving 19 bases between them. CDR3 in DNA: TGCGCCAGCAGCTACGGGTCCTTCCCACCGACCTACGAGCAGTACTTC. Its translation is CASSYGSFPPTYEQYF.

The rearrangement uses TRBV11-2 and TRBJ1-1; D is unclear. The V end lost 5 bases, the J end lost 5 bases, and 6 bases lay between the germline ends. The CDR3 is made up of 11 amino acids. Germline V gives CDR1 SGHAT, CDR2 FQNNGV. The chain's CDR3 is CASSGNTEAFF. CDR3 in DNA: TGTGCCAGCAGCGGGAATACTGAAGCTTTCTTT.

The chain employs TRBV9 and TRBJ2-7; the match to TRBD2 covers 7 bases. The CDR3 loop spans 14 amino acids. V gave up 4 bases and J gave up 1 base; unmatched junction bases: 5. Germline V gene lookup returns CDR1 SGDLS and CDR2 YYNGEE. The CDR3 sequence: CASSPSGTSYEQYF. In nucleotides, the CDR3 is TGTGCCAGCAGCCCGAGCGGGACTTCCTACGAGCAGTACTTC.

This clone was found once. The rearrangement joins TRBV27 to TRBJ2-1, with TRBD1 matching 7 bases. The germline CDR1 and CDR2 sequences are MNHEY and SMNVEV (reference sequence). V shed 2 bases and J 6 bases; nucleotides not matched to a gene: 7. CDR3 length: 15 amino acids. CDR3 amino acids: CASSLTPGTVNEQFF. In DNA form, the CDR3 reads TGTGCCAGCAGTTTAACCCCCGGGACAGTCAATGAGCAGTTCTTC.

This clone was seen a single time. The chain recombines TRBV28 with TRBJ2-2; 9 nucleotides match TRBD1. Germline CDR1 is MDHEN and CDR2 is SYDVKM. Trimming at V came to 3 bases and at J to 4 bases, leaving 3 bases not matched to a gene. This CDR3 has 15 amino acids. CDR3: CASSLGTGSTGELFF. The CDR3, as DNA: TGTGCCAGCAGTTTGGGGACAGGGAGCACCGGGGAGCTGTTTTTT.

This clone has a single count. V and J are TRBV5-1 and TRBJ1-1, with TRBD1 identical over 8 bases. Trimming took 3 bases from V and 3 from J; bases not matched to a gene: 10. From germline, CDR1 is SGHRS and CDR2 YFSETQ. The CDR3 is made up of 16 amino acids. CDR3 sequence: CASSYGQGGLYTEAFF. CDR3 nucleotide sequence: TGCGCCAGCAGCTACGGACAGGGTGGATTGTACACTGAAGCTTTCTTT.

The CDR3 DNA reads TGTGCCAGCAGTGAAGGTGCCGGGTTTCTCTACAATGAGCAGTTCTTC. This translates into CASSEGAGFLYNEQFF. The chain has TRBV6-1 and TRBJ2-1; no firm D call. Germline assignment: CDR1 MNHNS and CDR2 SASEGT. V lost 1 base and J 3 bases, leaving 13 bases between the germline ends. CDR3 length equals 16 residues.

J is TRBJ2-7 and V is TRBV2; D gene uncertain. V was clipped by 7 bases and J by 5 bases, with 18 bases between them. The CDR3 spans 14 residues. Germline values: CDR1 SNHLY, CDR2 FYNNEI. CDR3 nucleotides: TGTGCCAGCACCGGTACCGCGAGAATCAACGAGCAGTACTTC. This translates into CASTGTARINEQYF.

The chain links TRBV5-4 to TRBJ2-2; D unresolved. V was trimmed by 4 bases and J by 4 bases, leaving 2 bases between them. Germline V lookup: CDR1 SGHNT, CDR2 YYREEE (reference sequence). The CDR3 contains 11 residues. The CDR3 sequence: CASSTTGELFF. In DNA, the CDR3 is TGTGCCAGCAGCACCACCGGGGAGCTGTTTTTT.

The chain joins TRBV6-1 to TRBJ2-5, with 7 nucleotides matching TRBD1. The J call is in doubt because the DNA end fits TRBJ2-7 better. There are 15 residues in the CDR3. CDR1 and CDR2 from the germline V gene are MNHNS and SASEGT. CDR3: CASSFRDRAPYEQYF. Here the CDR3 DNA reads TGTGCCAGCAGCTTCCGGGACAGAGCACCCTACGAGCAGTACTTC.

The chain combines TRBV6-6 with TRBJ2-7, with D uncertain. Between the trimmed V and J ends, which lost 4 bases and 2 bases, there was a span of 9 bases. CDR3 length: 13 residues. Germline V gene lookup returns CDR1 MNHNY and CDR2 SVGAGI (reference sequence). The CDR3 nucleotides read TGTGCCAGCAGTTGGGCATCTGCCTACGAGCAGTACTTC. Translating it yields CASSWASAYEQYF.

This clone was seen once. The CDR3 nucleotides are TGTGCCATCAGTGAGTCCGTGACTAGCGGGAGAAATGAGCAGTTCTTC. It translates to CAISESVTSGRNEQFF. The chain employs TRBV10-3 and TRBJ2-1, with 12 bases aligning to TRBD2. V lost 0 bases to trimming and J lost 7 bases; unmatched junction nucleotides: 4. This CDR3 has 16 residues. CDR1 and CDR2 (germline): ENHRY, SYGVKD.